This T cell receptor beta chain was sequenced in a study of T cells in localized non-small cell lung cancer. The method was immunoSEQ multiplex PCR; TCRdb's version includes in-frame clones alone and lacks a portion of them. The table includes more than 20,000 clones, 80% to 85% detected once. Whole-study results and caveats: Among the top 100 tumor clones, a median around 50 appeared in adjacent lung. Higher blood T cell density went with longer overall survival.

Per the germline V gene, CDR1 is LNHDA and CDR2 is SQIVND (reference sequence). The germline V and J ends were trimmed by 5 bases and 0 bases, with 17 bases remaining between them. The CDR3 extends over 17 amino acids. As concerns this clone: What it recognizes is unknown.

The receptor's source is a man aged 40-75 years with stage II lung adenocarcinoma. The sample here was PBMCs, taken before any cancer treatment. The rearrangement joins TRBV19 to TRBJ1-3; D not certain. CDR3 DNA: TGTGCCAGTAGTCGTCCCACAGCGCTGAGCTCTGGAAACACCATATATTTT. Translated, it gives CASSRPTALSSGNTIYF.